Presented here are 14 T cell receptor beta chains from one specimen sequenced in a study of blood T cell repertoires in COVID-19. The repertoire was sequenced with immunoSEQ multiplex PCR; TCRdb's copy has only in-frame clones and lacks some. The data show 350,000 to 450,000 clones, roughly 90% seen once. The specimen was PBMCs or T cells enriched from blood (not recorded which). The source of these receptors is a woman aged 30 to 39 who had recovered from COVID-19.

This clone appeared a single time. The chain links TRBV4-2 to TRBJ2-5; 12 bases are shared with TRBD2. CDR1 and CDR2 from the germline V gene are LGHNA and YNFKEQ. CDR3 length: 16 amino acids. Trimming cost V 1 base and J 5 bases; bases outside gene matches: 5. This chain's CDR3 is CASSQVSLAGGETQYF. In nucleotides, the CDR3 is TGTGCCAGCAGCCAAGTGTCCCTAGCGGGAGGGGAGACCCAGTACTTC.

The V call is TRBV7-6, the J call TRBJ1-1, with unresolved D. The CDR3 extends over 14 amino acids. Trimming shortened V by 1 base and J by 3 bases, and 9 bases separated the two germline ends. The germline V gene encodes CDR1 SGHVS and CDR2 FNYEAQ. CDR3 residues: CASSLGHGDTEAFF. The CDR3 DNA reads TGTGCCAGCAGCTTAGGACACGGGGACACTGAAGCTTTCTTT. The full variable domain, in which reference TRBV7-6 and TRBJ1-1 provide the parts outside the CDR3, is GAGVSQSPRYKVTKRGQDVALRCDPISGHVSLYWYRQALGQGPEFLTYFNYEAQQDKSGLPNDRFSAERPEGSISTLTIQRTEQRDSAMYRCASSLGHGDTEAFFGQGTRLTVV.

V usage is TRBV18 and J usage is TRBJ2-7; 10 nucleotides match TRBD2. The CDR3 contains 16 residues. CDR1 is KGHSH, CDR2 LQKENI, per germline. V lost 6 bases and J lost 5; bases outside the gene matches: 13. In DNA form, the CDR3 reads TGTGCCAGCTCCCGGAGGAGCGGGGGGGAATGGGACGAGCAGTACTTC. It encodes CASSRRSGGEWDEQYF.

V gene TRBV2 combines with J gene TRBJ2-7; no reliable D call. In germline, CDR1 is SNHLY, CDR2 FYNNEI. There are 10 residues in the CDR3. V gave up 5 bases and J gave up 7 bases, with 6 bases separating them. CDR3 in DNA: TGTGCCAGCAGTCACGGGGAGCAGTACTTC. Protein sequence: CASSHGEQYF.

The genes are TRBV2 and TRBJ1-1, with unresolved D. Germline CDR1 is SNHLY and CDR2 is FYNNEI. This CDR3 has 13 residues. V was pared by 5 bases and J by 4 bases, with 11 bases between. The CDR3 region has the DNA TGTGCCAGCAGTTCGGCAAGGAGCACTGAAGCTTTCTTT. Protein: CASSSARSTEAFF.

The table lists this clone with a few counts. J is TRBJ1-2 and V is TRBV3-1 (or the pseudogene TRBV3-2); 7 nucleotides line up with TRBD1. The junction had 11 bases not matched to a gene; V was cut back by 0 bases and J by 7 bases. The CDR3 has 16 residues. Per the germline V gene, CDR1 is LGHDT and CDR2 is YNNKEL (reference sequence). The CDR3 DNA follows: TGTGCCAGCAGCCAAGAGTATAGGAGGGGGCATTTTGGCTACACCTTC. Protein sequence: CASSQEYRRGHFGYTF.

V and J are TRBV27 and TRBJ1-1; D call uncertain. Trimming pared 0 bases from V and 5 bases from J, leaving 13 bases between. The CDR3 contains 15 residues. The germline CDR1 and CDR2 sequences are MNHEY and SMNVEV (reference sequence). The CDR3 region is CASSLSRDQWTEAFF. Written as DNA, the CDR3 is TGTGCCAGCAGTTTATCGCGGGATCAATGGACTGAAGCTTTCTTT.

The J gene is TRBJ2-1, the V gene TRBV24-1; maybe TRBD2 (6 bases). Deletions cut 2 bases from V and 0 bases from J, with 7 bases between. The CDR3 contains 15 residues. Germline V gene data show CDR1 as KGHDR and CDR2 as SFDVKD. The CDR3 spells CATSDSGSSYNEQFF. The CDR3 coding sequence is TGTGCCACCAGTGATTCCGGGAGCTCCTACAATGAGCAGTTCTTC.

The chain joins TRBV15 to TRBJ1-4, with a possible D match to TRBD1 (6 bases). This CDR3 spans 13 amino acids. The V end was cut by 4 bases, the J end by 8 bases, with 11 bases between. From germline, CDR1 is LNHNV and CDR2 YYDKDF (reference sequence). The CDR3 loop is CATSIGQREKLFF. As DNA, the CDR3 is TGTGCCACCAGCATAGGACAGAGAGAAAAACTGTTTTTT.

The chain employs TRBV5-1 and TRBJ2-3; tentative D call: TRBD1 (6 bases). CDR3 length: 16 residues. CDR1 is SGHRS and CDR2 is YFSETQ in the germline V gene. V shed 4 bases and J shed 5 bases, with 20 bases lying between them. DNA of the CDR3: TGCGCCAGCAGCAATGCAGGGGTCGCGGTTGGAGATACGCAGTATTTT. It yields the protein CASSNAGVAVGDTQYF.

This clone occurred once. CDR3 nucleotides: TGTGCCAGCAGCTTGGATGTTAGCTCCTACGAGCAGTACTTC. Translating gives CASSLDVSSYEQYF. J is TRBJ2-7 and V is TRBV5-4; D uncertain. Looked up from germline, CDR1 is SGHNT and CDR2 is YYREEE (reference sequence). Trimming left V 0 bases short and J 0 bases short, with 7 bases between. This CDR3 comprises 14 residues.

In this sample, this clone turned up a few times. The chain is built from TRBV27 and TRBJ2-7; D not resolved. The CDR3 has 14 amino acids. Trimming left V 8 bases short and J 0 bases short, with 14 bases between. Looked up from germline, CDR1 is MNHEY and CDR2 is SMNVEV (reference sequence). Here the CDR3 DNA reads TGTGCCAGCGGTAACAGTTCGGCCTCCTACGAGCAGTACTTC. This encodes CASGNSSASYEQYF.

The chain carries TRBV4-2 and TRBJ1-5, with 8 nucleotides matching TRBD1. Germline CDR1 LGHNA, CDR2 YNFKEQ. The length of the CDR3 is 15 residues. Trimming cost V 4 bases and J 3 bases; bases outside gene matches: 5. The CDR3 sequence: CASSRTGSPNQPQHF. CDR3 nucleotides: TGTGCCAGCAGCCGGACAGGGTCCCCCAATCAGCCCCAGCATTTT.

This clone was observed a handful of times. The CDR3 spells CASSSDRSSYNEQFF. For the CDR3, the DNA is TGTGCCAGTAGCTCTGACAGAAGCTCCTACAATGAGCAGTTCTTC. This chain connects TRBV19 to TRBJ2-1; a possible D gene is TRBD1 (5 bases). Between the trimmed V and J ends, which lost 6 bases and 0 bases, there was a span of 12 bases. The germline V gene encodes CDR1 LNHDA and CDR2 SQIVND (reference sequence). This CDR3 comprises 15 residues. The full variable domain, completed using reference TRBV19 and TRBJ2-1, is DGGITQSPKYLFRKEGQNVTLSCEQNLNHDAMYWYRQDPGQGLRLIYYSQIVNDFQKGDIAEGYSVSREKKESFPLTVTSAQKNPTAFYLCASSSDRSSYNEQFFGPGTRLTVL.